This T cell receptor beta chain is from a study of blood T cell repertoires in COVID-19. Across the whole study: Sites across the United States, Italy and Spain contributed samples from acute and convalescent COVID-19. T cells, B-cell-depleted T cells, or PBMCs supplied cDNA or gDNA.

Original analysis: The authors estimated nucleated cell counts from reference gene primer amplification. Assay: immunoSEQ multiplex PCR; the TCRdb copy retains only in-frame clones and omits some. V and J calls and clone size are given by that table; D and trimming were obtained from the DNA. The sample lists 84,000 or so clones; just under 80% were seen once. Seattle participants joined during active infection and were tracked over time. Germline V gene data show CDR1 as SGHNT and CDR2 as YYREEE (reference sequence). The CDR3 contains 15 residues. V lost 2 bases to trimming and J lost 2 bases, with 11 bases between them.

Sequenced: peripheral blood. This chain joins TRBV5-4 and TRBJ2-1; D may be TRBD1 (6 bases). The clonotype comes from a man aged 55 to 70 with COVID-19, enrolled during active disease. CDR3 protein: CASSFPAGAYNEQFF. The DNA for the CDR3 is TGTGCCAGCAGCTTTCCGGCAGGGGCCTACAATGAGCAGTTCTTC.